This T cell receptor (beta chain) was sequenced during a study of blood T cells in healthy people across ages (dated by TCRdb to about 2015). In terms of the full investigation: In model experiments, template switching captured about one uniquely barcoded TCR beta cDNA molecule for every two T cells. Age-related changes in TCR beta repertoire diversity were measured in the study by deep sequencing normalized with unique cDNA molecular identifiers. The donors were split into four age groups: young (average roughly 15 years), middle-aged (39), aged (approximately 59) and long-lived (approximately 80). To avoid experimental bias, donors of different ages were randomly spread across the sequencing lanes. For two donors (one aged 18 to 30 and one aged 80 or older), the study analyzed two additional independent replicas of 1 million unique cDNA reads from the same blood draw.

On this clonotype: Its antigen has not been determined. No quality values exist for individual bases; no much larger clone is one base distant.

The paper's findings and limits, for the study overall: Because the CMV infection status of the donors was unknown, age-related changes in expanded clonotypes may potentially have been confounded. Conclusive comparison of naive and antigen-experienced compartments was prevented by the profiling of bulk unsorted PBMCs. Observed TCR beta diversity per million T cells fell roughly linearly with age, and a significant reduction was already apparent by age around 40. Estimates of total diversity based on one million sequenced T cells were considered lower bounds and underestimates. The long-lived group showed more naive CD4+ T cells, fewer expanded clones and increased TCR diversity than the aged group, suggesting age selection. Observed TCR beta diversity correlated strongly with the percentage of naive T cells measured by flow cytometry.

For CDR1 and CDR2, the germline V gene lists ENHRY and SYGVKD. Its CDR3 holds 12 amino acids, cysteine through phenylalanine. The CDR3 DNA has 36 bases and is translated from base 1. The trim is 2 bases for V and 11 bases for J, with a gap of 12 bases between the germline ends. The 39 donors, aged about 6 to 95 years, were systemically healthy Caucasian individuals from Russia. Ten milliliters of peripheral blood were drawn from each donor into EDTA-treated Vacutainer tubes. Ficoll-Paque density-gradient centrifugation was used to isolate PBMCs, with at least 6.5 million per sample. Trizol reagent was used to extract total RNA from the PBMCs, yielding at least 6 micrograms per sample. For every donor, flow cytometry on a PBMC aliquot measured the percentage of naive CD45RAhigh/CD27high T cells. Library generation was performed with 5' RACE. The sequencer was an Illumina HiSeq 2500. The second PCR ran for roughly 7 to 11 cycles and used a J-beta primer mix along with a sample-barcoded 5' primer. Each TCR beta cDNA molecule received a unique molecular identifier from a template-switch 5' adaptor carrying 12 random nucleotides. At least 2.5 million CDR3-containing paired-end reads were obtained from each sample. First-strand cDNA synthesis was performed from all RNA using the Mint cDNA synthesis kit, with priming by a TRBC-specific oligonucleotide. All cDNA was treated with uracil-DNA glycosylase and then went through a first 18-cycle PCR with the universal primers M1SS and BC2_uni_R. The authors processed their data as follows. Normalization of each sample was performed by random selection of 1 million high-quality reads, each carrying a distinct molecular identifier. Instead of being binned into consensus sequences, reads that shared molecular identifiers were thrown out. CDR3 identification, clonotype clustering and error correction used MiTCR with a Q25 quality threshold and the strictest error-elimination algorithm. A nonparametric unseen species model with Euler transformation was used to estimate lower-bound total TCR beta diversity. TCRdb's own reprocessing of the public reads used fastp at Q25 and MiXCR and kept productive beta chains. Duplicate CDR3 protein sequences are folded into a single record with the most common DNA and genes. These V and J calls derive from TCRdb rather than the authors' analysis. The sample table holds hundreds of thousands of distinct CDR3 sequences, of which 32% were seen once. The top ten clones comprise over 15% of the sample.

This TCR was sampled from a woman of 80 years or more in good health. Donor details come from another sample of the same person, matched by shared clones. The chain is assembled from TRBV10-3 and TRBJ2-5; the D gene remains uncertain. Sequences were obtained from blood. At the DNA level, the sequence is TGTGCCATCAGTGAGCAGGATAATGAGCAGTACTTC. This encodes CAISEQDNEQYF.